This T cell receptor (beta chain) was identified during a study of blood T cell repertoires in COVID-19. CDR1 is SGHAT, CDR2 FQNNGV, per germline. V lost 3 bases and J lost 3; bases outside the gene matches: 10. The CDR3 has 18 residues. Using immunoSEQ multiplex PCR, the repertoire was profiled, and TCRdb retains in-frame clones only, with some absent. The profile shows a few hundred thousand clones, around nine tenths of them singletons. The rearrangement joins TRBV11-2 to TRBJ2-7, with TRBD2 matching 14 bases. Sequences were obtained from peripheral blood. The source of this sequence is a man in his sixties with acute or convalescent COVID-19. The CDR3 DNA is TGTGCCAGCAGCTTCTGGACTAGCGGGGGGCCAACCCGCTACGAGCAGTACTTC. Protein sequence: CASSFWTSGGPTRYEQYF.